The 15 T cell receptor beta chains below all came from one sample that was sequenced in a study of T cell responses to AZD1222 COVID-19 vaccine (dated by TCRdb to the early 2020s). According to the study, the label for this sample's time point signals: about 28 days (+/-7) after the second vaccine dose. The method behind the library was the immunoSEQ multiplex PCR assay. TCRdb re-hosts the immuneACCESS table, in-frame sequences only. Its copies lack some clones; in the studies checked, an unresolved V gene accounts for under half of them, and the cause for the rest is not known. In all, the sample holds roughly 84,000 clones, and 80% to 90% of those were seen once. About 12% of the sample rests with the top ten. Sequencing used peripheral blood, obtained 28 days after the second AZD1222 dose. These receptors were obtained from an adult who received the AZD1222 COVID-19 vaccine.

This chain joins TRBV4-3 and TRBJ2-7, with D unresolved. CDR3 length: 15 residues. Per germline, CDR1 LGHNA and CDR2 YSLEER. V lost 0 bases to trimming and J lost 0 bases, with 9 bases between them. This CDR3 is CASSQDKAHSYEQYF. CDR3 coding DNA: TGCGCCAGCAGCCAAGATAAAGCACACTCCTACGAGCAGTACTTC.

This sequence joins TRBV28 and TRBJ1-1; D ambiguous. Germline lookup yields CDR1 MDHEN and CDR2 SYDVKM. The V and J ends lost 2 bases and 8 bases respectively, with 6 bases between them. The CDR3 loop spans 11 amino acids. The CDR3 region is CASSLIGEAFF. Written as DNA, the CDR3 is TGTGCCAGCAGTTTAATAGGGGAAGCTTTCTTT. Complete variable domain (other parts from reference TRBV28 and TRBJ1-1): DVKVTQSSRYLVKRTGEKVFLECVQDMDHENMFWYRQDPGLGLRLIYFSYDVKMKEKGDIPEGYSVSREKKERFSLILESASTNQTSMYLCASSLIGEAFFGQGTRLTVV.

The CDR3: CASSLNRENNEQFF. The CDR3 DNA sequence: TGTGCCAGCAGCCTCAACCGGGAGAACAATGAGCAGTTCTTC. V usage is TRBV4-2 and J usage is TRBJ2-1, with D perhaps matching TRBD2 (6 bases). V was pared by 4 bases and J by 5 bases, with 12 bases between. CDR1 LGHNA and CDR2 YNFKEQ come from the germline V gene. This CDR3 is 14 amino acids long.

The gene calls are TRBV9 and TRBJ1-2; no clear D. Germline CDR1 reads SGDLS; CDR2 reads YYNGEE. CDR3 length: 13 residues. Trimming shortened V by 0 bases and J by 2 bases, and 5 bases separated the two germline ends. CDR3 residues: CASSVVANYGYTF. CDR3 nucleotide sequence: TGTGCCAGCAGCGTAGTTGCCAACTATGGCTACACCTTC.

The rearrangement joins TRBV5-1 to TRBJ1-1; D possibly corresponds to TRBD1 (5 bases). CDR1 is SGHRS and CDR2 is YFSETQ in the germline V gene. This CDR3 is built from 15 residues. Trimming stripped 4 bases from V and 4 bases from J, with 17 bases between. CDR3 bases: TGCGCCAGCAGCGCCCTGGTGGGGCGGGGCACTGAAGCTTTCTTT. The encoded protein is CASSALVGRGTEAFF.

The rearrangement links TRBV13 to TRBJ2-5, with no clear D. Deletions cut 5 bases from V and 7 bases from J, with 14 bases between. This CDR3 region has 13 residues. CDR1 PRHDT and CDR2 FYEKMQ come from the germline V gene (reference sequence). The CDR3 sequence: CASSPTGIATQYF. The CDR3 DNA is TGTGCCAGCAGCCCTACCGGTATAGCGACCCAGTACTTC.

The chain links TRBV11-3 to TRBJ2-7, with 13 nucleotides matching TRBD2. After removal of 4 bases from V and 7 bases from J, the junction contained 7 bases not matched to a gene. The germline gives CDR1 SGHNT, CDR2 YENEEA. This CDR3 is built from 15 residues. The CDR3, as DNA: TGTGCCAGCAGCTCACTAGCGGGAGGGCCGGGTGAGCAGTACTTC. Its translation: CASSSLAGGPGEQYF. The entire variable domain, with the rest obtained from reference TRBV11-3 and TRBJ2-7, is as follows: EAGVVQSPRYKIIEKKQPVAFWCNPISGHNTLYWYLQNLGQGPELLIRYENEEAVDDSQLPKDRFSAERLKGVDSTLKIQPAELGDSAVYLCASSSLAGGPGEQYFGPGTRLTVT.

V is TRBV28 and J is TRBJ2-3, with 13 bases fitting TRBD2. This CDR3 spans 17 amino acids. The J segment lost 2 bases and the V segment lost 6 bases, leaving 8 bases of the junction unmatched. Per the germline V gene, CDR1 is MDHEN and CDR2 is SYDVKM. The CDR3, as DNA: TGTGCCAGCAGCCCCCCGGGACTAGCGGGGATCACAGATACGCAGTATTTT. Protein sequence: CASSPPGLAGITDTQYF.

The chain recombines TRBV28 with TRBJ1-5, with D perhaps matching TRBD1 (6 bases). The germline V and J ends were trimmed by 2 bases and 6 bases, with 17 bases remaining between them. This CDR3 contains 16 residues. The germline CDR1 and CDR2 sequences are MDHEN and SYDVKM. The CDR3 region has the DNA TGTGCCAGCAGTTTAATGTCCGGCAGGGGCAGTCAGCCCCAGCATTTT. This codes for CASSLMSGRGSQPQHF.

The rearrangement uses TRBV3-1 (or the pseudogene TRBV3-2) and TRBJ2-7; D is possibly TRBD1 (6 bases). V shed 7 bases and J shed 6 bases, with 19 bases lying between them. The CDR3 contains 14 residues. The germline gives CDR1 LGHDT, CDR2 YNNKEL (reference sequence). Here the CDR3 DNA reads TGTGCCAGCAAGGTCCCCAACAGGGAGTCCGAGCAGTACGTC. It translates to CASKVPNRESEQYV.

By sample fraction, this clone is medium-sized (0.01 to 0.1%). The chain recombines TRBV6-5 with TRBJ1-1; D might be TRBD1 (5 bases). The CDR3 runs 12 residues. The ends were cut back, 11 bases at V and 2 bases at J, with 12 bases in the middle. From germline, CDR1 is MNHEY and CDR2 SVGAGI. CDR3 amino acids: CASRGINTEAFF. CDR3 nucleotides: TGTGCCTCTCGGGGGATAAACACTGAAGCTTTCTTT.

Only a few counts were recorded for this clone. In DNA, the CDR3 is TGTGCCAGCAGCTCCGCAGGGAACTACGAGCAGTACTTC. It specifies CASSSAGNYEQYF. The gene calls are TRBV5-8 and TRBJ2-7; the D gene is possibly TRBD1 (5 bases). Germline CDR1 and CDR2: SGHTS and YDEGEE. V dropped 3 bases and J dropped 3 bases, with 10 bases sitting between them. The CDR3 covers 13 residues.

V gene TRBV3-1 (or the pseudogene TRBV3-2) combines with J gene TRBJ2-4, with D unclear. CDR1 and CDR2 from the germline V gene are LGHDT and YNNKEL (reference sequence). The CDR3 is made up of 13 amino acids. Deletions cut 1 base from V and 7 bases from J, with 8 bases between. The CDR3 DNA reads as TGTGCCAGCAGCCAAGGAGTGGTGAACATTCAGTACTTC. It specifies CASSQGVVNIQYF.

The chain recombines TRBV29-1 with TRBJ2-7; D gene unclear. CDR3 length equals 14 residues. Between the trimmed V and J ends, which lost 6 bases and 3 bases, there was a span of 18 bases. Per the germline V gene, CDR1 is SQVTM and CDR2 is ANQGSEA. The CDR3 reads CSVTFNTPDYEQYF. CDR3 bases: TGCAGCGTCACATTTAATACCCCGGACTACGAGCAGTACTTC.

This sequence joins TRBV13 and TRBJ2-5; 8 bases align to TRBD2. V trimming: 4 bases; J trimming: 4 bases; junction bases outside the gene matches: 5. From germline, CDR1 is PRHDT and CDR2 FYEKMQ (reference sequence). This CDR3 region has 14 residues. The CDR3 loop reads CASSYGLALETQYF. The CDR3 bases are TGTGCCAGCAGCTATGGACTAGCTCTAGAGACCCAGTACTTC.